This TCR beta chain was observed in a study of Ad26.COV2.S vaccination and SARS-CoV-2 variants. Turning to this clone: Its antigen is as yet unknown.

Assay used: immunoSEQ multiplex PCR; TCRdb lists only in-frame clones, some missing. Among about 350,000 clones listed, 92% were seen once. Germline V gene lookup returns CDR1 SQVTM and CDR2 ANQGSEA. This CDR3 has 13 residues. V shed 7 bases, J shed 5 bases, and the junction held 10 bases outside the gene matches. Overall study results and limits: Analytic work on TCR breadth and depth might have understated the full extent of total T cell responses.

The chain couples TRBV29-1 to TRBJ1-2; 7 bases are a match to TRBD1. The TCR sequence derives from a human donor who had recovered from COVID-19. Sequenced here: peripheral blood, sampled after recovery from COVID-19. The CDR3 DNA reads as TGCAGCGCTGGGACAGCAGTGGTGTATGGCTACACCTTC. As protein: CSAGTAVVYGYTF.